The 20 T cell receptor beta chains below all came from one sample that was sequenced in a study of cytomegalovirus exposure and HLA in healthy donors. The PCR used 60 Vbeta and 13 Jbeta primers. TCRdb keeps only in-frame clones here, not all; method: immunoSEQ multiplex PCR. Found here are 120,000 to 150,000 clones, approximately 80% of them singletons; the top ten hold 5.5% to 6%. Sequencing was done on a sample of PBMCs. The source is a man aged 30 to 45 in good health and CMV-seropositive.

The rearrangement joins TRBV9 to TRBJ2-2; possibly TRBD1 for D (5 bases). In germline, CDR1 is SGDLS, CDR2 YYNGEE. V gave up 4 bases and J gave up 5 bases, with 24 bases separating them. CDR3 length: 18 amino acids. In DNA, the CDR3 is TGTGCCAGCAGCCCACTTCCCTGGACGTTGCAGGGTACCGGGGAGCTGTTTTTT. Amino acids: CASSPLPWTLQGTGELFF.

The CDR3: CATSRDSDSAYEQYF. In DNA, the CDR3 is TGTGCCACCAGCAGGGACTCGGACAGTGCCTACGAGCAGTACTTC. V and J are TRBV15 and TRBJ2-7, with D possibly being TRBD1 (6 bases). There are 15 residues in the CDR3. CDR1 is LNHNV, CDR2 YYDKDF, per germline (reference sequence). The ends were cut back, 3 bases at V and 2 bases at J, with 14 bases in the middle.

This clone qualifies as medium-sized. The gene calls are TRBV7-2 and TRBJ1-4, with a tentative D call TRBD1 (5 bases). The V and J ends lost 4 bases and 0 bases respectively, with 12 bases between them. CDR1 is SGHTA and CDR2 is FQGNSA in the germline V gene. This CDR3 has 16 amino acids. The CDR3 spells CASSSQGGTTNEKLFF. CDR3 DNA sequence: TGTGCCAGCAGCTCCCAGGGTGGGACAACTAATGAAAAACTGTTTTTT.

V usage is TRBV6-5 and J usage is TRBJ1-1; D call uncertain. CDR1 and CDR2 from the germline V gene are MNHEY and SVGAGI. The CDR3 has 11 residues. With 7 bases removed from V and 13 bases from J, the gap between germline ends came to 16 bases. The CDR3, as DNA: TGTGCCAGCACCTATTTAAAGCGGGGTTTCTTT. Protein sequence: CASTYLKRGFF.

The gene calls are TRBV30 and TRBJ1-1; the D gene is possibly TRBD1 (5 bases). Trimming took off 1 base at V and 5 bases at J, with 5 bases between the two ends. CDR1 is GTSNPN, CDR2 SVGIG, per germline (reference sequence). The length of the CDR3 is 11 residues. In nucleotides, the CDR3 is TGTGCCTGGAGTGACAGGACTGAAGCTTTCTTT. Protein: CAWSDRTEAFF.

The V call is TRBV13, the J call TRBJ2-7, with a weak D call TRBD2 (5 bases). CDR1 and CDR2 (germline): PRHDT, FYEKMQ (reference sequence). This CDR3 region has 15 residues. Trimming shortened V by 0 bases and J by 6 bases, and 15 bases separated the two germline ends. The CDR3 spells CASSLGTGGSREQYF. The CDR3, as DNA: TGTGCCAGCAGCTTAGGGACTGGAGGTTCGCGCGAGCAGTACTTC.

The V call is TRBV18, the J call TRBJ1-2; no reliable D call. This CDR3 is 13 amino acids long. Trimming took off 3 bases at V and 6 bases at J, with 11 bases between the two ends. Germline CDR1 and CDR2: KGHSH and LQKENI. CDR3 residues: CASSPSSVNGYTF. In DNA form, the CDR3 reads TGTGCCAGCTCACCGAGTTCTGTAAATGGCTACACCTTC.

The CDR3 region has the DNA TGTGCCAGCAGCTTTGGCACCGGACAGTATAATTCACCCCTCCACTTT. This codes for CASSFGTGQYNSPLHF. The chain employs TRBV5-6 and TRBJ1-6; tentatively, D is TRBD1 (6 bases). CDR1 and CDR2 from the germline V gene are SGHDT and YYEEEE. This CDR3 has 16 amino acids. Trimming cost V 2 bases and J 4 bases, with 13 bases left between them. The full variable domain, its missing parts supplied by reference TRBV5-6 and TRBJ1-6, is DAGVTQSPTHLIKTRGQQVTLRCSPKSGHDTVSWYQQALGQGPQFIFQYYEEEERQRGNFPDRFSGHQFPNYSSELNVNALLLGDSALYLCASSFGTGQYNSPLHFGNGTRLTVT.

V usage is TRBV2 and J usage is TRBJ2-1; TRBD2 aligns across 8 bases. With V trimmed by 7 bases and J by 8 bases, 16 bases remained unmatched. Germline loops: CDR1 SNHLY, CDR2 FYNNEI. This CDR3 is built from 16 residues. CDR3 nucleotide sequence: TGTGCCAGCAAACTCCTCCGCGGGGGGCTCTTGGATGAGCAGTTCTTC. Translating it yields CASKLLRGGLLDEQFF.

This clone showed up just a few times. This chain links TRBV6-1 with TRBJ2-1; the D gene is possibly TRBD1 (6 bases). Germline CDR1 and CDR2: MNHNS and SASEGT. V was clipped by 2 bases and J by 10 bases, with 12 bases between them. The CDR3 covers 13 residues. The chain's CDR3 is CASSERQVAEQFF. CDR3 coding DNA: TGTGCCAGCAGTGAAAGACAGGTCGCAGAGCAGTTCTTC.

The chain recombines TRBV28 with TRBJ2-4; 7 bases map to TRBD1. Germline V gene data show CDR1 as MDHEN and CDR2 as SYDVKM. This CDR3 comprises 14 residues. Unmatched junction bases numbered 5, after V lost 4 bases and J lost 5 bases. The CDR3 here is CASSSRGKENIQYF. Here the CDR3 DNA reads TGTGCCAGCAGTTCCAGGGGGAAGGAAAACATTCAGTACTTC.

This chain links TRBV5-4 with TRBJ2-7, with no clear D. V was shortened by 0 bases and J by 3 bases, with 16 bases between the two germline ends. Per germline, CDR1 SGHNT and CDR2 YYREEE (reference sequence). This CDR3 spans 16 amino acids. Written as DNA, the CDR3 is TGTGCCAGCAGCTTGGTTGGCAACTCGAGAGGCTACGAGCAGTACTTC. This translates into CASSLVGNSRGYEQYF.

The chain is built from TRBV7-9 and TRBJ2-2; D gene uncertain. The germline V gene has CDR1 SEHNR and CDR2 FQNEAQ (reference sequence). CDR3 size: 10 residues. V shed 8 bases and J shed 6 bases, with 4 bases lying between them. In nucleotides, the CDR3 is TGTGCCAGCGCGGCCGGGGAGCTGTTTTTT. This translates into CASAAGELFF.

The CDR3 sequence: CASSFTTSGDTDTQYF. CDR3 nucleotides: TGTGCCAGCAGCTTTACGACTAGCGGGGACACAGATACGCAGTATTTT. The chain links TRBV11-2 to TRBJ2-3, with 11 bases identical to TRBD2. The J segment lost 2 bases and the V segment lost 3 bases, leaving 4 bases of the junction unmatched. CDR1 is SGHAT and CDR2 is FQNNGV in the germline V gene. The length of the CDR3 is 16 residues.

V and J are TRBV5-6 and TRBJ2-7; D is unclear. Trimming stripped 2 bases from V and 1 base from J, with 13 bases between. CDR1 SGHDT and CDR2 YYEEEE come from the germline V gene. The CDR3 runs 15 residues. The CDR3 coding sequence is TGTGCCAGCAGCTTTGGCGGCTTGTTTTCCTACGAGCAGTACTTC. It is translated as CASSFGGLFSYEQYF.

J is TRBJ1-4 and V is TRBV5-5; D call uncertain. This CDR3 contains 16 residues. The germline gives CDR1 SGHKS, CDR2 YYEKEE (reference sequence). V was trimmed by 0 bases and J by 10 bases, leaving 19 bases between them. The chain's CDR3 is CASSLAEEGRLVKLFF. The CDR3, as DNA: TGTGCCAGCAGCTTGGCCGAGGAAGGCAGATTGGTAAAACTGTTTTTT.

This clone was counted a few times. V usage is TRBV7-7 and J usage is TRBJ2-3; TRBD2 matches at 8 bases. V dropped 4 bases and J dropped 0; count of bases not matched to a gene: 3. The CDR3 covers 15 residues. Germline assignment: CDR1 SSHAT and CDR2 FNYEAQ (reference sequence). The CDR3 sequence is CASSYSSGSTDTQYF. CDR3 DNA: TGTGCCAGCAGCTATTCTAGCGGGAGCACAGATACGCAGTATTTT.

The table lists this clone with a count of one. This rearrangement joins TRBV4-1 to TRBJ1-5, with D perhaps matching TRBD1 (6 bases). V lost 0 bases and J 1 base, leaving 16 bases between the germline ends. This CDR3 contains 18 residues. Germline CDR1 and CDR2: MGHRA and YSYEKL. The CDR3 loop reads CASSQDQTGRVSNQPQHF. CDR3 nucleotides: TGCGCCAGCAGCCAAGATCAAACAGGGAGAGTAAGCAATCAGCCCCAGCATTTT.

The CDR3 nucleotides are TGTGCCAGTAGGGGGACAGGGGGCGGCTATGGCTACACCTTC. As protein: CASRGTGGGYGYTF. The chain has TRBV19 and TRBJ1-2; 12 nucleotides align to TRBD1. The CDR3 has 14 amino acids. V shed 6 bases, J shed 4 bases, and the junction held 3 bases outside the gene matches. The germline V gene encodes CDR1 LNHDA and CDR2 SQIVND (reference sequence).

This chain joins TRBV6-5 and TRBJ2-7; 8 positions match TRBD1. CDR3 size: 15 residues. The V gene's germline CDR1 is MNHEY and CDR2 SVGAGI. Trimming at V came to 4 bases and at J to 4 bases, leaving 9 bases not matched to a gene. CDR3 coding DNA: TGTGCCAGCAGTTTGGCCGGACAGGGCAAGTACGAGCAGTACTTC. It yields the protein CASSLAGQGKYEQYF.